This T cell receptor (beta chain) was recorded in a study of cytomegalovirus exposure and HLA in healthy donors. PCR primers comprised 60 Vbeta and 13 Jbeta primers. Assay: immunoSEQ multiplex PCR; the TCRdb copy retains only in-frame clones and omits some. Of under 50,000 clones listed, 55% to 75% are singletons. This CDR3 contains 14 residues. Germline CDR1 SGHRS, CDR2 YFSETQ. Trimming took 0 bases from V and 4 from J, leaving 10 bases between them. Turning to this clone: Its antigen is currently unknown.

General observations from the study: The study recorded about 160 TCR beta chains that were cytomegalovirus-associated. TCR beta sequences numbering around 15,000 were associated with HLA alleles at 0.05 false discovery rate in a later analysis.

This receptor was obtained from a man aged 50 or older in good health and CMV-seropositive. Sequenced sample: PBMCs. J is TRBJ1-2 and V is TRBV5-1; D unclear. CDR3 in amino acids: CASSLEQKSYGYTF. The CDR3, as DNA: TGCGCCAGCAGCTTGGAACAGAAGTCCTATGGCTACACCTTC. The full variable domain, with the rest looked up from reference TRBV5-1 and TRBJ1-2, is KAGVTQTPRYLIKTRGQQVTLSCSPISGHRSVSWYQQTPGQGLQFLFEYFSETQRNKGNFPGRFSGRQFSNSRSEMNVSTLELGDSALYLCASSLEQKSYGYTFGSGTRLTVV.